These 17 T cell receptor beta chains share one sample of origin, sequenced in a study of T cells after yellow fever vaccination. In TCRdb, the 5' RACE reads were re-called with MiXCR into one record per CDR3 protein. The data show some 340,000 distinct CDR3 sequences, about 10% seen once. The sample was CD4+ T cells sorted from PBMCs, taken 45 days after the yellow fever booster vaccination. The receptors stem from a man between 18 and 35 years old who received the YFV17D yellow fever vaccine.

This chain links TRBV7-2 with TRBJ2-1, with a possible D match to TRBD1 (6 bases). The CDR3 has 14 residues. Per the germline V gene, CDR1 is SGHTA and CDR2 is FQGNSA. Trimming took 1 base from V and 9 from J, leaving 13 bases between them. CDR3 in amino acids: CASSLVIQGGEQFF. In DNA, the CDR3 is TGTGCCAGCAGCTTAGTTATACAGGGTGGTGAGCAGTTCTTC.

The gene calls are TRBV20-1 and TRBJ2-4, with 9 bases aligning to TRBD1. V lost 4 bases and J lost 0; bases outside the gene matches: 4. The CDR3 contains 15 residues. In germline, CDR1 is DFQATT, CDR2 SNEGSKA (reference sequence). Written as DNA, the CDR3 is TGCAGTGCTACGGGGGACAGGGCAGCCAAAAACATTCAGTACTTC. It specifies CSATGDRAAKNIQYF.

This clonotype has only a few counts. This sequence joins TRBV4-1 and TRBJ1-5; the D gene is possibly TRBD1 (6 bases). The CDR3 covers 16 residues. The germline gives CDR1 MGHRA, CDR2 YSYEKL. V lost 6 bases and J lost 3, with 18 bases in between. The CDR3 sequence: CASSRQQGPINQPQHF. CDR3 nucleotide sequence: TGCGCCAGCAGTAGACAACAGGGACCCATCAATCAGCCCCAGCATTTT.

The sample holds many counts of this clonotype. J is TRBJ1-1 and V is TRBV7-2; D ambiguous. V lost 4 bases, J lost 3 bases, and 9 bases lay in between. The CDR3 spans 13 residues. Germline V CDR1 and CDR2: SGHTA, FQGNSA. This CDR3 is CASSWGSDTEAFF. As DNA, the CDR3 is TGTGCCAGCAGCTGGGGATCTGACACTGAAGCTTTCTTT. Full variable domain (outside the CDR3, taken from reference TRBV7-2 and TRBJ1-1): GAGVSQSPSNKVTEKGKDVELRCDPISGHTALYWYRQSLGQGLEFLIYFQGNSAPDKSGLPSDRFSAERTGGSVSTLTIQRTQQEDSAVYLCASSWGSDTEAFFGQGTRLTVV.

DNA for the CDR3: TGCAGTGCTAGGGTGACTAGCGGCACAGATACGCAGTATTTT. This encodes CSARVTSGTDTQYF. The chain combines TRBV20-1 with TRBJ2-3; 8 bases are shared with TRBD2. The V segment lost 3 bases and the J segment 1 base; nucleotides outside the gene matches: 3. Germline V gene lookup returns CDR1 DFQATT and CDR2 SNEGSKA (reference sequence). This CDR3 comprises 14 residues.

This clonotype was found a few times. J is TRBJ1-3 and V is TRBV4-2; D not resolved. The V and J ends lost 5 bases and 0 bases respectively, with 14 bases between them. CDR3 length: 16 residues. Germline-derived CDR1 and CDR2 are LGHNA and YNFKEQ. The CDR3 is CASSSQGSASGNTIYF. CDR3 DNA sequence: TGTGCCAGCAGCAGCCAAGGATCGGCCTCTGGAAACACCATATATTTT.

The chain joins TRBV5-1 to TRBJ2-3; D gene unclear. V lost 0 bases and J lost 0, with 8 bases in between. Per germline, CDR1 SGHRS and CDR2 YFSETQ. CDR3 length: 15 residues. CDR3 sequence: CASSLVPGSTDTQYF. CDR3 nucleotides: TGCGCCAGCAGCTTGGTCCCAGGTAGCACAGATACGCAGTATTTT.

This clonotype has a handful of counts. The chain employs TRBV27 and TRBJ2-3, with 8 nucleotides matching TRBD2. CDR1 and CDR2 (germline): MNHEY, SMNVEV (reference sequence). This CDR3 spans 13 amino acids. Unmatched junction bases numbered 2, after V lost 5 bases and J lost 4 bases. CDR3 sequence reads: CASSMRGADTQYF. In nucleotides, the CDR3 is TGTGCCAGCAGTATGCGGGGGGCAGATACGCAGTATTTT.

The V call is TRBV12-3 or TRBV12-4, the J call TRBJ1-5; perhaps TRBD1 as D (5 bases). V was pared by 6 bases and J by 10 bases, with 13 bases between. The CDR3 loop spans 12 amino acids. The CDR3 reads CASSRDLGPQHF. Written as DNA, the CDR3 is TGTGCCAGCAGCCGGGACCTGGGACCCCAGCATTTT.

This clonotype has a handful of counts. This CDR3 reads CASSSRGVAVYNEQFF. CDR3 DNA: TGTGCCAGCAGCTCCCGCGGGGTAGCGGTATACAATGAGCAGTTCTTC. This chain uses TRBV9 with TRBJ2-1, with D perhaps TRBD2 (6 bases). V lost 4 bases to trimming and J lost 4 bases, with 18 bases between them. Germline V CDR1 and CDR2: SGDLS, YYNGEE. The length of the CDR3 is 16 residues.

This clonotype was observed a few times. The CDR3 DNA reads TGTGCCAGCAGCTTAGCGTCGAGGCGGGGGGGTACTTATACGCAGTATTTT. It yields the protein CASSLASRRGGTYTQYF. The rearrangement joins TRBV7-2 to TRBJ2-3; 9 bases are shared with TRBD2. CDR3 length: 17 residues. V was clipped by 0 bases and J by 7 bases; unmatched bases: 11. Germline V gene lookup returns CDR1 SGHTA and CDR2 FQGNSA.

There are a few counts of this clonotype. This rearrangement joins TRBV6-5 to TRBJ1-6, with TRBD1 as a possible D gene (5 bases). CDR3 length equals 15 residues. Germline lookup yields CDR1 MNHEY and CDR2 SVGAGI. V lost 1 base to trimming and J lost 5 bases, with 9 bases between them. The CDR3 DNA reads TGTGCCAGCAGTTACTTACGGGGACATAATTCACCCCTCCACTTT. Translation gives CASSYLRGHNSPLHF.

This clonotype was observed a few times. The genes are TRBV7-9 and TRBJ1-5; TRBD1 might be the D (5 bases). Germline V lookup: CDR1 SEHNR, CDR2 FQNEAQ (reference sequence). V lost 3 bases and J 5 bases, leaving 8 bases between the germline ends. The CDR3 spans 13 residues. Here the CDR3 reads CASSFGGDQPQHF. CDR3 nucleotides: TGTGCCAGCAGCTTTGGGGGAGATCAGCCCCAGCATTTT.

This chain connects TRBV20-1 to TRBJ1-2; no definite D call. The CDR3 runs to 11 residues. V lost 2 bases to trimming and J lost 3 bases, with 4 bases between them. Per the germline V gene, CDR1 is DFQATT and CDR2 is SNEGSKA (reference sequence). CDR3 DNA sequence: TGCAGTGCTAGACAGGACTATGGCTACACCTTC. It encodes CSARQDYGYTF.

The chain has TRBV7-2 and TRBJ2-1, with TRBD1 matching 8 bases. CDR1 SGHTA and CDR2 FQGNSA come from the germline V gene. V was pared by 7 bases and J by 3 bases, with 5 bases of the junction left unmatched. CDR3 size: 14 residues. The CDR3 reads CASNRDRIYNEQFF. Written as DNA, the CDR3 is TGTGCCAGCAACCGGGACAGGATCTACAATGAGCAGTTCTTC.

This clonotype was seen ten or more times. The V and J genes are TRBV7-3 and TRBJ2-3, with 9 positions matching TRBD1. With V trimmed by 4 bases and J by 3 bases, 2 bases remained unmatched. This CDR3 region has 14 residues. Germline V gene data show CDR1 as SGHTA and CDR2 as FQGTGA. The CDR3 region is CASSSGQGTDTQYF. For the CDR3, the DNA is TGTGCCAGCAGCTCCGGACAGGGGACAGATACGCAGTATTTT.

This clonotype was detected only a few times. The V and J genes are TRBV3-1 and TRBJ2-5; D may match TRBD1 or TRBD2 (5 bases each). CDR3 length: 15 amino acids. The germline V gene has CDR1 LGHDT and CDR2 YNNKEL (reference sequence). Between the trimmed V and J ends, which lost 0 bases and 7 bases, there was a span of 15 bases. The CDR3 coding sequence is TGTGCCAGCAGCCAAGAAGGGGACCCCAGGTGGACCCAGTACTTC. This sequence encodes CASSQEGDPRWTQYF.